These T cell receptor beta chains were read from a single sample in a study of radiation and T cells in renal cell carcinoma. Here immunoSEQ multiplex PCR was the method, and the copy in TCRdb shows in-frame clones only, minus some. The sample carries some 150,000 clones, over 65% recorded once. Sequenced material: blood, taken from a patient whose treatment included radiotherapy and nephrectomy. The receptors were sampled from a woman between 45 and 65 years old with renal cell carcinoma. Each CDR3 is given with its conserved first and last residue. A D gene is named only where the DNA matches it firmly. Clone size is stated in some rows and not others, as once, few, many or a class when expanded.

size | D | J | V | DNA | CDR3
NA | NA | TRBJ2-7 | TRBV7-2 | TGTGCCAGCAGCTTGGGGGTTACCTACGAGCAGTACTTC | CASSLGVTYEQYF
NA | NA | TRBJ1-2 | TRBV28 | TGTGCCAGCAGTTTCCCCAGGGGCTATGGCTACACCTTC | CASSFPRGYGYTF
NA | NA | TRBJ2-2 | TRBV7-2 | TGTGCCAGCAGCTCTCCGCCCCACGGGGAGCTGTTTTTT | CASSSPPHGELFF
NA | TRBD2 | TRBJ2-2 | TRBV5-4 | TGTGCCAGCAGCCCGGGAATAGCGGGAGGAGCGACCGGGGAGCTGTTTTTT | CASSPGIAGGATGELFF
NA | TRBD1 | TRBJ2-5 | TRBV25-1 | TGTGCCAGCAGGGACAGGGTTCGAGAGACCCAGTACTTC | CASRDRVRETQYF
NA | TRBD1 | TRBJ1-5 | TRBV6-5 | TGTGCCAGCAGAGGACAGGGTATGGGCAATCAGCCCCAGCATTTT | CASRGQGMGNQPQHF
few | NA | TRBJ2-5 | TRBV19 | TGTGCCAGTAGTATAGAAGAGACCCAGTACTTC | CASSIEETQYF
NA | NA | TRBJ2-5 | TRBV27 | TGTGCCAGCAGTTTTACAGGGCCGGAGACCCAGTACTTC | CASSFTGPETQYF
NA | NA | TRBJ1-1 | TRBV5-4 | TGTGCCAGCAGCTTCTGGGGGAACACTGAAGCTTTCTTT | CASSFWGNTEAFF
NA | TRBD1 | TRBJ2-7 | TRBV18 | TGTGCCAGCTCACTGCCATCAGGGGGAGCCTTCTACGAGCAGTACTTC | CASSLPSGGAFYEQYF
NA | NA | TRBJ2-7 | TRBV6-1 | TGTGCCAGCAGTGAACAGATGAGCTCCTACGAGCAGTACTTC | CASSEQMSSYEQYF
few | NA | TRBJ1-1 | TRBV7-3 | TGTGCCAGCAGCTTAACGGGCAGAGACACTGAAGCTTTCTTT | CASSLTGRDTEAFF
NA | NA | TRBJ1-5 | TRBV27 | TGTGCCAGCAGTCTGGGTCGCAATCAGCCCCAGCATTTT | CASSLGRNQPQHF
NA | NA | TRBJ1-5 | TRBV6-5 | TGTGCCAGCAGTCTTTGGGCCAACAATCAGCCCCAGCATTTT | CASSLWANNQPQHF
NA | NA | TRBJ1-1 | TRBV2 | TGTGCCAGCAGGATTACATGGAACACTGAAGCTTTCTTT | CASRITWNTEAFF
NA | TRBD1 | TRBJ1-2 | TRBV29-1 | TGCAGCGTCACGGGAGGGGGCGGAGGCTACACCTTC | CSVTGGGGGYTF
NA | TRBD2 | TRBJ2-1 | TRBV9 | TGTGCCAGCAGCGTAGACCAGCGGGGTGCGCAGTTCTTC | CASSVDQRGAQFF
NA | NA | TRBJ2-7 | TRBV7-2 | TGTGCCAGCAGCCGAAATACCATTGACAGCTCATGGGACTTC | CASSRNTIDSSWDF
NA | NA | TRBJ1-1 | TRBV29-1 | TGCAGCGCCTCCTCGAGGGGGGGCACTGAAGCTTTCTTT | CSASSRGGTEAFF
many | NA | TRBJ2-1 | TRBV29-1 | TGCAGCGTTGCTAGATCGGGGGAGCAGTTCTTC | CSVARSGEQFF
once | TRBD1 | TRBJ2-7 | TRBV6-5 | TGTGCCAGCAGTTACGTCCCGGGACAGGTTCGTGGCGAGCAGTACTTC | CASSYVPGQVRGEQYF
few | TRBD1 | TRBJ1-2 | TRBV14 | TGTGCCAGCAGCCAGGCCGGGACAGGGCTGTATGGCTACACCTTC | CASSQAGTGLYGYTF
NA | NA | TRBJ2-2 | TRBV25-1 | TGTGCCAGCAGTGAAAGACCGTCAAAGGACACCGGGGAGCTGTTTTTT | CASSERPSKDTGELFF
NA | NA | TRBJ2-5 | TRBV7-6 | TGTGCCAGCAGCTTAGTCGCAGGGAGGGAGACCCAGTACTTC | CASSLVAGRETQYF
once | NA | TRBJ2-3 | TRBV18 | TGTGCCAGCTCACCGGGAGTTAGAACAGATACGCAGTATTTT | CASSPGVRTDTQYF
NA | TRBD1 | TRBJ1-2 | TRBV5-6 | TGTGCCAGCAGCTTGGGATCCGGACAGGACTATGGCTACACCTTC | CASSLGSGQDYGYTF
NA | NA | TRBJ2-1 | TRBV10-3 | TGTGCCATCAGTGAAGGAAACAATGAGCAGTTCTTC | CAISEGNNEQFF
NA | NA | TRBJ2-7 | TRBV4-3 | TGCGCCAGCAGCCAAGATCCAGGTTCCGAGCAGTACTTC | CASSQDPGSEQYF
NA | NA | TRBJ1-2 | TRBV25-1 | TGTGCCAGCAGAGAAACTGGGGTTGGCGGCTACACCTTC | CASRETGVGGYTF
few | NA | TRBJ1-3 | TRBV6-5 | TGTGCCAGCAGTTACGGAAACACCATATATTTT | CASSYGNTIYF
NA | TRBD2 | TRBJ2-1 | TRBV5-4 | TGTGCCAGCAGCCCCACTAGCGGACCTTACAATGAGCAGTTCTTC | CASSPTSGPYNEQFF
NA | NA | TRBJ1-2 | TRBV28 | TGTGCCAGCAGTTTTTCTCAGGAAGTCTTCGGCTACACCTTC | CASSFSQEVFGYTF
NA | TRBD1 | TRBJ2-3 | TRBV4-3 | TGCGCCAGCAGCCTGACAGGGGGCCCAGATACGCAGTATTTT | CASSLTGGPDTQYF
NA | TRBD1 | TRBJ2-7 | TRBV13 | TGTGCCAGCAGTCTAACACAGGGGGCGTACGAGCAGTACTTC | CASSLTQGAYEQYF
NA | NA | TRBJ1-1 | TRBV14 | TGTGCCAGCACCCCAGGGGCCGTGAACACTGAAGCTTTCTTT | CASTPGAVNTEAFF
NA | NA | TRBJ2-1 | TRBV2 | TGTGCCAGCAGTGCGGGACAAGCACAGTTCTTC | CASSAGQAQFF
NA | NA | TRBJ1-2 | TRBV4-3 | TGCGCCAGCAGCCCTCGGCTTACTCGGGACTATGGCTACACCTTC | CASSPRLTRDYGYTF
NA | NA | TRBJ1-4 | TRBV10-2 | TGCGCCAGCAGTGATCTACAGGGTAATGAAAAACTGTTTTTT | CASSDLQGNEKLFF
NA | NA | TRBJ2-7 | TRBV5-6 | TGTGCCAGCAGCCTCTACCAAGTCCAGGGTATGGAGCAGTACTTC | CASSLYQVQGMEQYF
NA | NA | TRBJ2-5 | TRBV27 | TGTGCCAGCAGTCGCCTCGACGGGGGAACAGAGACCCAGTACTTC | CASSRLDGGTETQYF
NA | NA | TRBJ2-1 | TRBV5-1 | TGCGCCAGCAGCTTGGGGGAGTCGCAGGGAAGGGATGAGCAGTTCTTC | CASSLGESQGRDEQFF
NA | NA | TRBJ1-2 | TRBV6-5 | TGTGCCAGCAGTCAAGGTCGAATTGGCTACACCTTC | CASSQGRIGYTF
NA | NA | TRBJ1-1 | TRBV7-2 | TGTGCCAGCACTATTTATGCGAACACTGAAGCTTTCTTT | CASTIYANTEAFF
NA | NA | TRBJ1-1 | TRBV6-5 | TGTGCCAGTCAGAGGGGGGACACTGAAGCTTTCTTT | CASQRGDTEAFF
few | NA | TRBJ1-2 | TRBV5-4 | TGTGCCAGCAGCTTGTGGTCCGGGAAGGGTTGGGGCTACACCTTC | CASSLWSGKGWGYTF
NA | TRBD1 | TRBJ1-1 | TRBV27 | TGTGCCAGCAGTAGTACAGGGGTTGGCACTGAAGCTTTCTTT | CASSSTGVGTEAFF
NA | TRBD1 | TRBJ1-5 | TRBV11-2 | TGTGCCAGCAGCTTAGACAGGGGGCGCGGTCAGCCCCAGCATTTT | CASSLDRGRGQPQHF
once | NA | TRBJ2-7 | TRBV4-1 | TGCGCCAGCAGCCAACCTGACAGCTACGAGCAGTACTTC | CASSQPDSYEQYF
NA | NA | TRBJ2-1 | TRBV7-2 | TGTGCCAGCAGCCATGGGGGTGAGCAGTTCTTC | CASSHGGEQFF
NA | TRBD1 | TRBJ1-6 | TRBV10-3 | TGTGCCATCAGTGAGGGGACAGGGGGATCACCCCTCCACTTT | CAISEGTGGSPLHF
NA | TRBD1 | TRBJ2-7 | TRBV7-2 | TGTGCCAGCAGCCGTCGAGGACAGGGCTCCTACGAGCAGTACTTC | CASSRRGQGSYEQYF
NA | NA | TRBJ2-3 | TRBV29-1 | TGCAGCGTTGTTACAGATACGCAGTATTTT | CSVVTDTQYF
NA | NA | TRBJ2-5 | TRBV4-1 | TGCGCCAGCAGCCAAGAGGAAGCAAGGGGGAAAGAGACCCAGTACTTC | CASSQEEARGKETQYF
NA | NA | TRBJ1-2 | TRBV7-9 | TGTGCCAGCAGCCCGGACGGAGAGTATGGCTACACCTTC | CASSPDGEYGYTF
NA | NA | TRBJ1-2 | TRBV4-3 | TGCGCCAGCAGCCAAGACAGGAACTATGGCTACACCTTC | CASSQDRNYGYTF
few | TRBD1 | TRBJ1-6 | TRBV30 | TGTGCCATTGGGGAGGGGGCCGGTTCACCCCTCCACTTT | CAIGEGAGSPLHF
NA | NA | TRBJ1-3 | TRBV5-1 | TGCGCCAGCAGCTTGGATGGGGGAACCTCTGGAAACACCATATATTTT | CASSLDGGTSGNTIYF
NA | NA | TRBJ2-2 | TRBV10-2 | TGCGCCAGCAGAGGGGTGAGCACCGGGGAGCTGTTTTTT | CASRGVSTGELFF
NA | NA | TRBJ2-3 | TRBV5-1 | TGCGCCAGCAGCTCCACCGGGACATCAAGCACAGATACGCAGTATTTT | CASSSTGTSSTDTQYF